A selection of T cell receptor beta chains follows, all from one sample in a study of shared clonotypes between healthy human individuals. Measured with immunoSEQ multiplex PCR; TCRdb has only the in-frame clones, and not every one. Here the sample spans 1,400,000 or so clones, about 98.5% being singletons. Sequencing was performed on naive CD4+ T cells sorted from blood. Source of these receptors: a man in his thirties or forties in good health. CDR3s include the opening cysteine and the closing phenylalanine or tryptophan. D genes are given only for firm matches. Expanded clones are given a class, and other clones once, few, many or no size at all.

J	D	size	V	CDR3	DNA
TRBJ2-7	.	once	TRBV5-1	CASSLLQDSYEQYF	TGCGCCAGCAGCTTATTACAAGACTCCTACGAGCAGTACTTC
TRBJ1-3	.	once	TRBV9	CASSPTGGSGNTIYF	TGTGCCAGCAGCCCGACGGGGGGCTCTGGAAACACCATATATTTT
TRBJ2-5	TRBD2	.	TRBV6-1	CASSEVLSGLAGGTQYF	TGTGCCAGCAGTGAAGTGTTATCAGGCCTAGCGGGAGGTACCCAGTACTTC
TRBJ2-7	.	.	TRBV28	CASSFLGALEARSPYEQYF	TGTGCCAGCAGTTTCTTGGGGGCGCTTGAAGCTAGAAGCCCCTACGAGCAGTACTTC
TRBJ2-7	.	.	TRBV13	CASSLSGPYWYEQYF	TGTGCCAGCAGCTTATCGGGGCCCTACTGGTACGAGCAGTACTTC
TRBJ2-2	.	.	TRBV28	CASSSGRELFF	TGTGCCAGCAGTTCCGGAAGGGAGCTGTTTTTT
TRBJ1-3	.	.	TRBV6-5	CASSYQSGATIYF	TGTGCCAGCAGTTATCAAAGTGGGGCCACCATATATTTT
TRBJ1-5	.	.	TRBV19	CASSGDFQPQHF	TGTGCCAGCTCAGGGGACTTTCAGCCCCAGCATTTT
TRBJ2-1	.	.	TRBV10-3	CAISVNWNEQFF	TGTGCCATCAGTGTGAACTGGAATGAGCAGTTCTTC
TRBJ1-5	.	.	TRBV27	CASRIWGQPQHF	TGTGCCAGCAGAATTTGGGGTCAGCCCCAGCATTTT
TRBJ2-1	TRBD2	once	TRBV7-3	CASSLGRGTSGGTSGPRNEQFF	TGTGCCAGCAGCTTAGGGCGTGGGACTAGCGGTGGGACTAGCGGTCCTCGTAATGAGCAGTTCTTC
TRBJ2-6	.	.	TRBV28	CASMDSQTAGANVLTF	TGTGCCAGCATGGACAGCCAAACGGCTGGGGCCAACGTCCTGACTTTC
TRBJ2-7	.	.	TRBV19	CASSINLPYEQYF	TGTGCCAGTAGTATCAACTTGCCGTACGAGCAGTACTTC
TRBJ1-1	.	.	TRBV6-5	CASSRNRDTEAFF	TGTGCCAGCAGTCGGAACAGGGACACTGAAGCTTTCTTT
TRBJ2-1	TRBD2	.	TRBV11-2	CASSFSSGDHNEQFF	TGTGCCAGCAGCTTTTCTAGCGGGGACCACAATGAGCAGTTCTTC
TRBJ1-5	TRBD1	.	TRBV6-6	CASRGQGNQPQHF	TGTGCCAGCAGGGGACAGGGAAATCAGCCCCAGCATTTT
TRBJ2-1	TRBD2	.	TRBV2	CASSEPRLAGFSEQFF	TGTGCCAGCAGTGAACCGCGTCTAGCGGGTTTCAGTGAGCAGTTCTTC
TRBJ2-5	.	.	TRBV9	CASSVGGMGQETQYF	TGTGCCAGCAGCGTAGGGGGTATGGGCCAAGAGACCCAGTACTTC
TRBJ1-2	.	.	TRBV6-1	CASSDQGNGYTF	TGTGCCAGCAGCGACCAGGGGAATGGCTACACCTTC
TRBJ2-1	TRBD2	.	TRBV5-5	CASSLVLAGLGWQFF	TGTGCCAGCAGCTTGGTCCTAGCGGGGCTGGGATGGCAGTTCTTC
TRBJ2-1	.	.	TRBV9	CASSVGFGFRDLRNNEQFF	TGTGCCAGCAGCGTAGGATTTGGGTTTCGGGACTTACGAAACAATGAGCAGTTCTTC
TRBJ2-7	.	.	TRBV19	CASSIGAGLEQYF	TGTGCCAGTAGTATAGGGGCAGGCCTCGAGCAGTACTTC
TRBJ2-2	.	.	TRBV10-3	CATEGSQNTGELFF	TGTGCCACCGAGGGCAGCCAGAACACCGGGGAGCTGTTTTTT
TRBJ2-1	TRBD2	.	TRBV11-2	CASSFDGRLAVRDEQFF	TGTGCCAGCAGCTTCGATGGAAGACTAGCGGTTAGGGATGAGCAGTTCTTC
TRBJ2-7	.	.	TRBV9	CASSVGWGRDSYEQYF	TGTGCCAGCAGCGTAGGGTGGGGGAGAGACTCCTACGAGCAGTACTTC
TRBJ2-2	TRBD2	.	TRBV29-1	CSVRLADTNTGELFF	TGCAGCGTTCGACTAGCGGATACAAACACCGGGGAGCTGTTTTTT
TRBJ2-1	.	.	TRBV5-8	CASSLTDSEQFF	TGTGCCAGCAGCTTGACCGACTCCGAGCAGTTCTTC
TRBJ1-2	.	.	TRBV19	CASSISTDKNYGYTF	TGTGCCAGTAGTATATCGACAGACAAAAACTATGGCTACACCTTC
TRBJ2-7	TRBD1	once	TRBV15	CATRQRTGAYEQYF	TGTGCCACTCGACAGAGGACAGGGGCCTACGAGCAGTACTTC
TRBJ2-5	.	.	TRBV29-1	CSVGLGAMQTQYF	TGCAGCGTTGGTCTAGGGGCCATGCAGACCCAGTACTTC
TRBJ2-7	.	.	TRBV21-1	CASSKAQSGFDYEQYF	TGTGCCAGCAGCAAAGCGCAATCAGGCTTTGACTACGAGCAGTACTTC
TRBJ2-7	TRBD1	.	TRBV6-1	CAGGRPGQGAYEQYF	TGTGCCGGGGGGAGACCGGGACAGGGGGCCTACGAGCAGTACTTC
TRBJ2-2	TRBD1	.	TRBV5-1	CASSGGQGANTGELFF	TGCGCCAGCAGCGGGGGACAGGGGGCGAACACCGGGGAGCTGTTTTTT
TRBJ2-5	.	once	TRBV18	CASSPAGETQYF	TGTGCCAGCTCCCCAGCTGGGGAGACCCAGTACTTC
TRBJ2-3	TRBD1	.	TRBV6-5	CASSYSQGAKDTQYF	TGTGCCAGCAGTTACTCGCAGGGGGCAAAGGATACGCAGTATTTT
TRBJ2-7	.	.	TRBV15	CATSRGGGQSYEQYF	TGTGCCACCAGCAGAGGGGGTGGTCAGTCCTACGAGCAGTACTTC
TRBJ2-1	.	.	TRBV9	CASSVQATYNEQFF	TGTGCCAGCAGCGTACAGGCAACCTACAATGAGCAGTTCTTC
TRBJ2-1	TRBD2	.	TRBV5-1	CASSLEAGPLRGGWFF	TGCGCCAGCAGCTTGGAGGCGGGACCCCTAAGGGGAGGGTGGTTCTTC
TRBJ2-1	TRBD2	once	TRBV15	CATSDRLALKDNEQFF	TGTGCCACCAGCGATAGACTAGCACTAAAAGACAATGAGCAGTTCTTC
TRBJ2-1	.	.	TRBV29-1	CSVGLDLGNAEQFF	TGCAGCGTTGGGCTCGACCTCGGTAACGCGGAGCAGTTCTTC
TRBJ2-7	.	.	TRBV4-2	CASSHLAGTSFYEQYF	TGTGCCAGCAGCCATCTGGCGGGAACTTCTTTCTACGAGCAGTACTTC
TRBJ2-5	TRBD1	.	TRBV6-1	CASSERAGTGGPGAQYF	TGTGCCAGCAGTGAGAGAGCTGGGACAGGGGGCCCGGGGGCCCAGTACTTC
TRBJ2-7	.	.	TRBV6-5	CASSYGADSYEQYF	TGTGCCAGCAGTTACGGGGCGGACTCCTACGAGCAGTACTTC
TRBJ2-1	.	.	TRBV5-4	CASSRDFRGYNEQFF	TGTGCCAGCAGCCGGGACTTCCGGGGGTACAATGAGCAGTTCTTC
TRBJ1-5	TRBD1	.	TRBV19	CASSTGTGDNQPQHF	TGTGCCAGTAGTACAGGGACAGGGGACAATCAGCCCCAGCATTTT
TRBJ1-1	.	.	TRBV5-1	CASSLSAGKNTEAFF	TGCGCCAGCAGCTTGAGTGCAGGGAAGAACACTGAAGCTTTCTTT
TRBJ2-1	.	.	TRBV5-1	CASSFGGNEQFF	TGCGCCAGCAGCTTTGGGGGGAATGAGCAGTTCTTC
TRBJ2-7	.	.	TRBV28	CASSRQDSYEQYF	TGTGCCAGCAGCCGTCAGGACAGCTACGAGCAGTACTTC
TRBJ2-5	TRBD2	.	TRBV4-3	CASSPGVLAGGETQYF	TGCGCCAGCAGCCCGGGGGTCCTAGCGGGAGGAGAGACCCAGTACTTC
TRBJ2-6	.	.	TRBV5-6	CASSESSGANVLTF	TGTGCCAGCAGCGAAAGCTCTGGGGCCAACGTCCTGACTTTC
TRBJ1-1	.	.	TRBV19	CASSSGVSMRNTEAFF	TGTGCCAGTAGTAGTGGGGTCTCGATGCGGAACACTGAAGCTTTCTTT
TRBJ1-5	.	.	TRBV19	CASSVRGSDNQPQHF	TGTGCCAGTAGTGTAAGGGGGTCGGACAATCAGCCCCAGCATTTT
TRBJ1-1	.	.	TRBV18	CASSSSPEAFF	TGTGCCAGCTCGTCAAGTCCTGAAGCTTTCTTT
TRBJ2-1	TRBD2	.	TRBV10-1	CASIPHTFSGSDEQFF	TGCGCCAGCATCCCCCATACTTTCAGCGGGAGTGATGAGCAGTTCTTC